This TCR beta chain is drawn from a study of regulatory T cells in long-lasting Graves disease. In this sample, this clonotype turned up a few times. CDR3 length: 15 residues. Losses at the gene ends were 4 bases for V and 6 bases for J; bases not matched to a gene: 4. Germline CDR1 is MGHRA and CDR2 is YSYEKL. The time point denotes: newly diagnosed GD, antithyroid drugs for less than 3 months. TCR sequences were obtained from RNA taken from PBMCs. The authors built TCR beta libraries using iRepertoire HTBI primers and Arm-PCR of CDR3 regions. TCRdb reanalysed the multiplex PCR reads using MiXCR and keeps one entry per CDR3 protein. The sample comprises over 400,000 distinct CDR3 sequences, 13% to 15% of which are singletons, and more than 15% rests with the top ten. This sample was shared with a second study, whose subject was T cells in Graves' hyperthyroidism and ophthalmopathy.

This receptor was obtained from a woman aged 50 to 60 with Graves disease. V and J are TRBV4-1 and TRBJ2-1; 12 nucleotides match TRBD1. Sequencing was performed on peripheral blood mononuclear cells (PBMCs), taken at new diagnosis, from a patient treated with antithyroid drugs. The CDR3 is CASSPGQGAVNEQFF. The CDR3 DNA sequence: TGCGCCAGCAGCCCGGGACAGGGGGCGGTCAATGAGCAGTTCTTC.